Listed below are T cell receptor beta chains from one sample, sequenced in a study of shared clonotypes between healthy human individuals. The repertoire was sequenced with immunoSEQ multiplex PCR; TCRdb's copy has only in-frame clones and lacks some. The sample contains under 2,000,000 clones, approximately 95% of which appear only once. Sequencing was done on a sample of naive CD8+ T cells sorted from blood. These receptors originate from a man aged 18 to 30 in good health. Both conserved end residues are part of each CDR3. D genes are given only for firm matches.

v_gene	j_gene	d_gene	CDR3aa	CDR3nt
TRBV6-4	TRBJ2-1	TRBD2	CASSDLVFLLAGVSYNEQFF	TGTGCCAGCAGTGACTTGGTCTTTTTACTAGCGGGAGTGTCCTACAATGAGCAGTTCTTC
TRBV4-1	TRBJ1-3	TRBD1	CASSSGTASGNTIYF	TGCGCCAGCAGCTCCGGGACAGCCTCTGGAAACACCATATATTTT
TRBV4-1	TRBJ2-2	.	CASSPGAGPNTGELFF	TGCGCCAGCAGCCCGGGGGCGGGGCCGAACACCGGGGAGCTGTTTTTT
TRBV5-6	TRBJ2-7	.	CASRPTSHHEQYF	TGTGCCAGCAGACCGACTAGTCACCACGAGCAGTACTTC
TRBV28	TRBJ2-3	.	CASSSPRVWAVADTQYF	TGTGCCAGCAGTTCCCCTAGGGTCTGGGCAGTGGCAGATACGCAGTATTTT
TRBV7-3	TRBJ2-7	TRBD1	CASSSAGGGLEEQYF	TGTGCCAGCTCCTCAGCAGGGGGCGGTTTAGAGGAGCAGTACTTC
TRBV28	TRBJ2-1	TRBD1	CASSFHSGTGDNEQFF	TGTGCCAGCAGTTTTCACTCCGGGACAGGCGACAATGAGCAGTTCTTC
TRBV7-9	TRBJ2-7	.	CAGRDFKDEQYF	TGTGCCGGCCGGGACTTCAAGGACGAGCAGTACTTC
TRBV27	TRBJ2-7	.	CASSLFFGGLSSYEQYF	TGTGCCAGCAGTTTATTTTTTGGGGGCCTGAGCTCCTACGAGCAGTACTTC
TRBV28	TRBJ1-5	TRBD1	CASSLDRAQPQHF	TGTGCCAGCAGTCTAGACAGGGCCCAGCCCCAGCATTTT
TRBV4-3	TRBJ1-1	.	CASSQDPGDAEAFF	TGCGCCAGCAGCCAAGACCCAGGGGACGCTGAAGCTTTCTTT
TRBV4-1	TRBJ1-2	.	CASSQVPGTYGYTF	TGCGCCAGCAGCCAAGTTCCAGGGACCTATGGCTACACCTTC
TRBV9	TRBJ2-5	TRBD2	CASSPLGTSGASLRGETQYF	TGTGCCAGCAGCCCCCTGGGGACTAGCGGGGCTTCGCTACGAGGGGAGACCCAGTACTTC
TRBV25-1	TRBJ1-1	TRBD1	CASSLTGGTEAFF	TGTGCCAGCAGTTTGACAGGGGGCACTGAAGCTTTCTTT
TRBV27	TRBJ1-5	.	CATGQPQHF	TGTGCCACGGGGCAGCCCCAGCATTTT
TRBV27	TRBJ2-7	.	CASSLGPFSYEQYF	TGTGCCAGCAGTTTAGGTCCGTTCTCCTACGAGCAGTACTTC
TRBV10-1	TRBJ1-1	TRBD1	CASSLDRGTEAFF	TGCGCCAGCAGTTTGGACAGGGGTACTGAAGCTTTCTTT